A selection of T cell receptor beta chains follows, all from one sample in a study of blood T cell repertoires in COVID-19. Produced via immunoSEQ multiplex PCR; TCRdb's table is partial and in-frame only. The sample includes about 59,000 clones, about nine tenths of them seen just once. The sequenced sample was peripheral blood. The receptors shown here come from an elderly man with acute or convalescent COVID-19. Each CDR3 is given with its conserved first and last residue. Size is omitted from some rows. Given values are once, few, many or a class for expanded clones.

clone_size: .
v_call: TRBV7-6
cdr3_aa: CASSVRQGSYEQYF

clone_size: .
v_call: TRBV2
cdr3_aa: CASSEALVAGEGEQFF

clone_size: .
v_call: TRBV6-5
cdr3_aa: CASSYAYQETQYF

clone_size: .
v_call: TRBV7-9
cdr3_aa: CASGDTGTFNEQFF

clone_size: .
v_call: TRBV18
cdr3_aa: CASSPQQSNQPQHF

clone_size: .
v_call: TRBV10-2
cdr3_aa: CASKEGFNSPLHF

clone_size: .
v_call: TRBV5-5
cdr3_aa: CASSLAPGGPYEQYF

clone_size: once
v_call: TRBV12-3/TRBV12-4
cdr3_aa: CASSSRSTGELFF

clone_size: once
v_call: TRBV21-1
cdr3_aa: CASSKGWLGHRGAANTEAFF

clone_size: .
v_call: TRBV4-2
cdr3_aa: CASSQDHRELAFF

clone_size: .
v_call: TRBV19
cdr3_aa: CASSRTGGESPLHF

clone_size: .
v_call: TRBV2
cdr3_aa: CASSGDRDDNEQFF

clone_size: .
v_call: TRBV5-1
cdr3_aa: CASSQTYNEQFF

clone_size: .
v_call: TRBV19
cdr3_aa: CASSRDGGGNQPQHF

clone_size: .
v_call: TRBV6-1
cdr3_aa: CASSETSGGSNTGELFF

clone_size: once
v_call: TRBV28
cdr3_aa: CASSSLLRGAHQPQHF

clone_size: .
v_call: TRBV5-1
cdr3_aa: CASSLGVSSTEAFF

clone_size: .
v_call: TRBV27
cdr3_aa: CASRGSGLQETQYF

clone_size: .
v_call: TRBV3-1/TRBV3-2
cdr3_aa: CASSRTRESGTQYF

clone_size: .
v_call: TRBV28
cdr3_aa: CASSPSLASGQIRGEQYF

clone_size: once
v_call: TRBV27
cdr3_aa: CASRRTGGVNNGYTF

clone_size: .
v_call: TRBV6-5
cdr3_aa: CASQYGPDYNSPLHF

clone_size: .
v_call: TRBV5-1
cdr3_aa: CASSPTGTGEPGELFF

clone_size: .
v_call: TRBV7-9
cdr3_aa: CASSLTEDYEQYF

clone_size: .
v_call: TRBV5-4
cdr3_aa: CASSLAGGNTIYF

clone_size: .
v_call: TRBV29-1
cdr3_aa: CSVGRQDSTDTQYF

clone_size: .
v_call: TRBV7-9
cdr3_aa: CASSVQRQGDTGELFF